This entry lists 7 T cell receptor beta chains sequenced from one sample in a study of cytomegalovirus exposure and HLA in healthy donors. PCR amplification relied on 60 Vbeta primers (plus 13 Jbeta primers). Libraries were prepared by immunoSEQ multiplex PCR; TCRdb keeps only in-frame clonotypes and omits some of them. The sample comprises 110,000 or so clones, 82% of which are singletons, and about 2.7% rests with the top ten. Material for sequencing was PBMCs. The receptors were gathered from a young woman in good health and CMV-seronegative.

The CDR3 region is CASSHDSPNEKLFF. CDR3 DNA: TGCGCCAGCAGCCACGACAGCCCGAATGAAAAACTGTTTTTT. This chain joins TRBV5-1 and TRBJ1-4, with D possibly being TRBD1 (5 bases). Trimming stripped 4 bases from V and 5 bases from J, with 12 bases between. This CDR3 has 14 residues. Germline V lookup: CDR1 SGHRS, CDR2 YFSETQ.

This clone has only a few counts. V is TRBV4-2 and J is TRBJ1-4; TRBD1 is a possible D gene (5 bases). Per germline, CDR1 LGHNA and CDR2 YNFKEQ. V was shortened by 0 bases and J by 6 bases, with 14 bases between the two germline ends. The CDR3 sequence is 16 residues long. CDR3 in DNA: TGTGCCAGCAGCCAAGAGCAGGTTACAGGATATGAAAAACTGTTTTTT. Its protein is CASSQEQVTGYEKLFF.

J is TRBJ1-4 and V is TRBV11-2; 7 positions match TRBD1. From germline, CDR1 is SGHAT and CDR2 FQNNGV. The CDR3 consists of 14 residues. The ends lost 5 bases at V and 8 bases at J; junction bases unmatched: 8. The CDR3 protein is CASSATGVWEKLFF. As DNA, the CDR3 is TGTGCCAGCAGCGCTACAGGGGTTTGGGAAAAACTGTTTTTT.

The chain joins TRBV6-5 to TRBJ1-3; 7 bases are shared with TRBD1. V trimming: 6 bases; J trimming: 0 bases; junction bases outside the gene matches: 2. Germline V gives CDR1 MNHEY, CDR2 SVGAGI. CDR3 length: 14 amino acids. CDR3 DNA sequence: TGTGCCAGCAGGCGGGACAGCTCTGGAAACACCATATATTTT. Translating it yields CASRRDSSGNTIYF.

V gene TRBV18 combines with J gene TRBJ1-5, with a possible D match to TRBD1 (5 bases). Germline lookup yields CDR1 KGHSH and CDR2 LQKENI. Trimming took off 0 bases at V and 4 bases at J, with 13 bases between the two ends. This CDR3 has 16 amino acids. As DNA, the CDR3 is TGTGCCAGCTCACCACCCTCAGGGCAAGCTAATCAGCCCCAGCATTTT. Encoded protein: CASSPPSGQANQPQHF.

This chain links TRBV7-2 with TRBJ1-5, with 10 bases fitting TRBD1. This CDR3 has 16 residues. Germline assignment: CDR1 SGHTA and CDR2 FQGNSA. V was pared by 6 bases and J by 3 bases, with 8 bases of the junction left unmatched. The CDR3 nucleotides are TGTGCCAGCAGGAACACGGGACAGGGGTACAATCAGCCCCAGCATTTT. Its protein is CASRNTGQGYNQPQHF.

The V call is TRBV6-1, the J call TRBJ2-7; weak D call: TRBD2 (5 bases). Germline lookup yields CDR1 MNHNS and CDR2 SASEGT. Trimming cost V 1 base and J 6 bases, with 13 bases left between them. The CDR3 totals 14 residues. The CDR3 protein is CASSEGTDYGEQYV. Here the CDR3 DNA reads TGTGCCAGCAGTGAAGGGACCGACTACGGCGAGCAGTACGTC.